Listed below are T cell receptor beta chains from one sample, sequenced in a study of blood T cell repertoires in COVID-19. Here immunoSEQ multiplex PCR was the method, and the copy in TCRdb shows in-frame clones only, minus some. The sample has approximately 77,000 clones, over 85% seen once; the top ten hold 4% to 5.5%. What was sequenced was peripheral blood. These receptors were obtained from a man aged 50 or older with active COVID-19. Both conserved end residues are part of each CDR3. D genes are given only for firm matches. Size tells how often a clone was seen (once, few, many) or the class of an expanded clone, and some rows leave it out.

TRBV28	TRBD1	NA	TRBJ2-7	CASINRDRSYEQYF	TGTGCCAGCATAAACCGGGACAGGTCCTACGAGCAGTACTTC
TRBV7-9	TRBD2	NA	TRBJ2-1	CASRSNGGLADNEQFF	TGTGCCAGCAGATCCAACGGGGGACTAGCGGACAATGAGCAGTTCTTC
TRBV5-1	TRBD2	few	TRBJ2-1	CASSGRGRKTNNEQFF	TGCGCCAGCAGCGGGAGGGGCAGGAAGACTAACAATGAGCAGTTCTTC
TRBV20-1	NA	NA	TRBJ2-5	CSAPDSQTQYF	TGCAGTGCCCCGGACAGCCAGACCCAGTACTTC
TRBV3-1/TRBV3-2	NA	NA	TRBJ1-1	CASSQLQGDTEAFF	TGTGCCAGCAGCCAACTACAGGGCGACACTGAAGCTTTCTTT
TRBV6-5	NA	NA	TRBJ1-5	CASSMTVQPAQPQHF	TGTGCCAGCAGCATGACAGTTCAGCCGGCTCAGCCCCAGCATTTT
TRBV5-4	TRBD1	NA	TRBJ1-2	CASSPEPRWGQGDYGYTF	TGTGCCAGCAGCCCCGAACCCCGGTGGGGACAGGGCGACTATGGCTACACCTTC
TRBV11-3	NA	NA	TRBJ2-5	CASSSPTGPETQYF	TGTGCCAGCAGCTCCCCAACAGGGCCGGAGACCCAGTACTTC
TRBV9	NA	once	TRBJ2-7	CASSLEVGRGEQYF	TGTGCCAGCAGCCTCGAGGTAGGGCGGGGCGAGCAGTACTTC
TRBV11-2	NA	NA	TRBJ1-4	CASSLWQGRMRDEKLFF	TGTGCCAGCAGCTTATGGCAGGGCCGGATGAGAGACGAAAAACTGTTTTTT
TRBV27	NA	NA	TRBJ2-5	CASSPNRGGGTQYF	TGTGCCAGCAGTCCTAATCGAGGGGGTGGGACCCAGTACTTC
TRBV5-1	TRBD1	NA	TRBJ1-1	CASSLTGAGSTEAFF	TGCGCCAGCAGCCTGACAGGGGCGGGGAGCACTGAAGCTTTCTTT
TRBV18	NA	NA	TRBJ1-1	CASSPFTGTTEAFF	TGTGCCAGCTCACCATTTACAGGGACCACTGAAGCTTTCTTT
TRBV6-5	TRBD1	NA	TRBJ1-1	CASNQGENTEAFF	TGTGCCAGCAACCAGGGGGAAAATACTGAAGCTTTCTTT
TRBV27	TRBD1	NA	TRBJ2-6	CARRTRDSSGANVLTF	TGTGCCAGACGTACCCGGGACAGCTCTGGGGCCAACGTCCTGACTTTC
TRBV20-1	NA	NA	TRBJ1-5	CSARSEGPQHF	TGCAGTGCTAGATCGGAGGGGCCCCAGCATTTT
TRBV6-2/TRBV6-3	NA	NA	TRBJ1-6	CASSYSSPGMSNSPLHF	TGTGCCAGCAGTTACTCCAGTCCAGGGATGAGTAATTCACCCCTCCACTTT
TRBV4-1	NA	NA	TRBJ2-3	CASSQDLQGFTDTQYF	TGCGCCAGCAGCCAAGATCTTCAGGGGTTTACAGATACGCAGTATTTT
TRBV28	NA	once	TRBJ1-5	CASSLFNQPQHF	TGTGCCAGCAGCCTCTTCAATCAGCCCCAGCATTTT
TRBV6-5	TRBD1	NA	TRBJ1-3	CASRATGDDNTIYF	TGTGCCAGCCGAGCGACAGGGGATGATAACACCATATATTTT
TRBV20-1	NA	NA	TRBJ2-7	CSARSGFEQYF	TGCAGTGCTAGAAGCGGGTTTGAGCAGTACTTC
TRBV5-6	TRBD1	few	TRBJ1-2	CASSFVAGGGGGYTF	TGTGCCAGCAGCTTTGTTGCAGGGGGCGGTGGTGGCTACACCTTC
TRBV19	TRBD2	NA	TRBJ2-7	CASSGLAGVEQYF	TGTGCCAGTAGTGGACTAGCGGGAGTGGAGCAGTACTTC
TRBV7-2	TRBD1	NA	TRBJ2-3	CASSLTGGTDTQYF	TGTGCCAGCAGCTTGACAGGGGGCACAGATACGCAGTATTTT
TRBV2	TRBD2	NA	TRBJ2-1	CASSGRSGERYNEQFF	TGTGCCAGCAGTGGTCGGAGCGGGGAGCGATACAATGAGCAGTTCTTC
TRBV18	NA	NA	TRBJ2-5	CASSPPTVWETQYF	TGTGCCAGCTCACCACCTACGGTATGGGAGACCCAGTACTTC
TRBV5-1	NA	NA	TRBJ2-5	CASSLEAQGTQYF	TGCGCCAGCAGCTTAGAAGCGCAGGGGACCCAGTACTTC
TRBV6-5	NA	NA	TRBJ2-7	CASSYSRGGSYEQYF	TGTGCCAGCAGTTACTCGAGGGGGGGGTCCTACGAGCAGTACTTC
TRBV7-9	NA	NA	TRBJ1-3	CASSPWASNSGNTIYF	TGTGCCAGCAGCCCCTGGGCGTCTAACTCTGGAAACACCATATATTTT
TRBV6-5	NA	NA	TRBJ1-3	CASGWTADSGNTIYF	TGTGCCAGCGGGTGGACAGCCGACTCTGGAAACACCATATATTTT
TRBV27	NA	once	TRBJ1-1	CASNPLGGMNTEAFF	TGTGCCAGCAACCCCCTCGGAGGGATGAACACTGAAGCTTTCTTT
TRBV5-1	NA	NA	TRBJ2-2	CASSDQGLLAGELFF	TGCGCCAGCAGCGACCAGGGACTTCTTGCCGGGGAGCTGTTTTTT
TRBV27	NA	NA	TRBJ1-1	CASSLTVNTEAFF	TGTGCCAGCAGTTTAACAGTAAACACTGAAGCTTTCTTT
TRBV7-3	NA	NA	TRBJ2-2	CASSLGGDSGELFF	TGTGCCAGCAGCTTGGGCGGGGACTCCGGGGAGCTGTTTTTT
TRBV5-4	NA	NA	TRBJ2-7	CATRRRTESSYEQYF	TGTGCCACCCGCCGCCGCACGGAGAGCTCCTACGAGCAGTACTTC
TRBV5-1	NA	NA	TRBJ2-5	CASSLGGKETQYF	TGCGCCAGCAGCTTAGGGGGAAAGGAGACCCAGTACTTC
TRBV28	NA	once	TRBJ2-6	CASSVRHSGANVLTF	TGTGCCAGCAGTGTCAGACACTCTGGGGCCAACGTCCTGACTTTC
TRBV5-5	TRBD1	NA	TRBJ2-1	CASSQGQGMNEQFF	TGTGCCAGCAGCCAGGGACAGGGAATGAATGAGCAGTTCTTC
TRBV11-1	NA	NA	TRBJ2-1	CASSLNGGGGLNEQFF	TGTGCCAGCAGCTTAAATGGTGGGGGGGGCCTCAATGAGCAGTTCTTC
TRBV5-6	NA	NA	TRBJ1-1	CASSLVQGSGDTEAFF	TGTGCCAGCAGCTTGGTCCAGGGTAGCGGGGACACTGAAGCTTTCTTT
TRBV12-5	NA	NA	TRBJ1-3	CASGTILGVGNTIYF	TGTGCTAGTGGAACCATCCTAGGGGTAGGAAACACCATATATTTT